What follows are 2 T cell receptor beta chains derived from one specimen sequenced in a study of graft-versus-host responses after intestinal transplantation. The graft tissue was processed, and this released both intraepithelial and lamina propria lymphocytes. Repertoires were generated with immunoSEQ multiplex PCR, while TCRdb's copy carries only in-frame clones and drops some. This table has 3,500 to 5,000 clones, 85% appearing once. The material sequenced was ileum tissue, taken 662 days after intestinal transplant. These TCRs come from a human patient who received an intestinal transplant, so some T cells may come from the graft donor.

The CDR3 here is CASSLRGLYNEQFF. CDR3 nucleotide sequence: TGTGCCAGCAGCTTAAGGGGACTCTACAATGAGCAGTTCTTC. The chain links TRBV5-4 to TRBJ2-1, with a tentative D call TRBD2 (6 bases). V was clipped by 2 bases and J by 3 bases, with 9 bases between them. This CDR3 spans 14 amino acids. The germline V gene encodes CDR1 SGHNT and CDR2 YYREEE (reference sequence).

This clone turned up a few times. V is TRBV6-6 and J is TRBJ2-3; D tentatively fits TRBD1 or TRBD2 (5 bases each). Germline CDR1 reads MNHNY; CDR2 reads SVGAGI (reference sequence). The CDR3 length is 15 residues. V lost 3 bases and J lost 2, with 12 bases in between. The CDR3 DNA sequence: TGTGCCAGCAGTTATTGGACGGGGACCACAGATACGCAGTATTTT. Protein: CASSYWTGTTDTQYF.